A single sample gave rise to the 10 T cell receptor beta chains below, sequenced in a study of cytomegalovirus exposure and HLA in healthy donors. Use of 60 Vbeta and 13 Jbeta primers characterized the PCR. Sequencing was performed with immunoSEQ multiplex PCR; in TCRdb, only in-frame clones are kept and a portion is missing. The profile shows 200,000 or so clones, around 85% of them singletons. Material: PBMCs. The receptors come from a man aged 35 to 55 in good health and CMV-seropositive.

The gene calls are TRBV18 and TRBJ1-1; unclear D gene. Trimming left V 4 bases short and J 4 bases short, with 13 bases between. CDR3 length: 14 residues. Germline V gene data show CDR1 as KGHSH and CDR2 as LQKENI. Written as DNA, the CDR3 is TGTGCCAGCTCACAACAGTCTGAAGGCACTGAAGCTTTCTTT. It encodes CASSQQSEGTEAFF.

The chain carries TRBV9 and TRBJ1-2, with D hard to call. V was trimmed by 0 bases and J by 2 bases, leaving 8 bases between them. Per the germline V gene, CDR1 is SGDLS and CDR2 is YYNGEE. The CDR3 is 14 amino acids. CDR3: CASSVGGVNYGYTF. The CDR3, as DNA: TGTGCCAGCAGCGTAGGCGGAGTGAACTATGGCTACACCTTC.

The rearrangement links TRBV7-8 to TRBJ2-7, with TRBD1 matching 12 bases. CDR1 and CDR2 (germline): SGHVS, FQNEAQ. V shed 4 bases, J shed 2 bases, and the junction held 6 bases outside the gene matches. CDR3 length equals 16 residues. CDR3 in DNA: TGTGCCAGCAGCTCCTCCGGGACAGGGGGCACCTACGAGCAGTACTTC. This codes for CASSSSGTGGTYEQYF.

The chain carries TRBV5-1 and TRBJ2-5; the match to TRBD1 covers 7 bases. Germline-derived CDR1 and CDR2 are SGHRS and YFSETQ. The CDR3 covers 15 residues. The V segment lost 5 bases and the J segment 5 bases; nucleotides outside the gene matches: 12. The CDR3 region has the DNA TGCGCCAGCAGAAAGACAGGGAAGGGCGGGGAGACCCAGTACTTC. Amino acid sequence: CASRKTGKGGETQYF.

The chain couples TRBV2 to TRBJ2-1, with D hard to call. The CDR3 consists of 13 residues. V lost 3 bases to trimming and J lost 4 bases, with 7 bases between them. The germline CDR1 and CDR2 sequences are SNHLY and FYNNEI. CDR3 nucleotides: TGTGCCAGCAGTGAGAGTAAATACAATGAGCAGTTCTTC. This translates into CASSESKYNEQFF.

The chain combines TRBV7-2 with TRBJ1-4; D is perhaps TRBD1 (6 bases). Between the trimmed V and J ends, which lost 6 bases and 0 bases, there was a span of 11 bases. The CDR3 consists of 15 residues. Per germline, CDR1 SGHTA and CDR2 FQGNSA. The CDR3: CASRKDSATNEKLFF. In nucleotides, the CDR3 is TGTGCCAGCAGGAAGGACAGCGCAACTAATGAAAAACTGTTTTTT.

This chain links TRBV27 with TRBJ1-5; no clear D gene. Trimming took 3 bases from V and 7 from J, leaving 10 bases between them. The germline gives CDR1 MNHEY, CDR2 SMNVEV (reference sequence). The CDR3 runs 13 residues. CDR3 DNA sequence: TGTGCCAGCAGTTTGGAGGTGGAGCAGCCCCAGCATTTT. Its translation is CASSLEVEQPQHF.

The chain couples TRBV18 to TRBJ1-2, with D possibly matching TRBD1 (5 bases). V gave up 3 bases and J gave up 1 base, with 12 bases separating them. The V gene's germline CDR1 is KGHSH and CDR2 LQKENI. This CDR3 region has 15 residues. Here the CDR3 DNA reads TGTGCCAGCTCACCCCGACGGGGGGTTAACTATGGCTACACCTTC. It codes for CASSPRRGVNYGYTF.

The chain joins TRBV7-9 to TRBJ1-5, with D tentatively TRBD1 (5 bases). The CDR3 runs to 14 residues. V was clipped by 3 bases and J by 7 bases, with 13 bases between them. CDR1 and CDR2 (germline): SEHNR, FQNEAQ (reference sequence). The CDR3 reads CASSLGGIGQPQHF. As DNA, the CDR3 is TGTGCCAGCAGCTTGGGGGGGATTGGACAGCCCCAGCATTTT. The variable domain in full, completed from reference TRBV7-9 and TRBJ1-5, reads DTGVSQNPRHKITKRGQNVTFRCDPISEHNRLYWYRQTLGQGPEFLTYFQNEAQLEKSRLLSDRFSAERPKGSFSTLEIQRTEQGDSAMYLCASSLGGIGQPQHFGDGTRLSIL.

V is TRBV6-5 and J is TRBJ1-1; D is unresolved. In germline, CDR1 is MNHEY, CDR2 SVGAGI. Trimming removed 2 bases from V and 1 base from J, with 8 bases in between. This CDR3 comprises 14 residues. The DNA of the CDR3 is TGTGCCAGCAGTTACCACGGGGAGAACACTGAAGCTTTCTTT. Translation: CASSYHGENTEAFF.